The 26 T cell receptor beta chains below come from one sample, sequenced in a study of beta chain features in type 1 diabetes. Study-wide results and caveats: Shorter TCRB CDR3s, moderately but significantly so, were found in Type 1 diabetes patients in all four CD4+ subsets.

Their cognate antigens are unknown. Expressed TCRB transcripts were sequenced because the isolated RNA had all been reverse transcribed beforehand. The data were produced by immunoSEQ multiplex PCR, yet TCRdb's version contains in-frame clones alone and is incomplete. The sample lists 310,000 or so clones; around 8.5% were seen once. Sequencing was carried out using central memory CD4+ T cells from blood. Receptor source: a man aged 25 to 40 with type 1 diabetes.

This sequence joins TRBV6-6 and TRBJ2-7; tentatively, D is TRBD1 (5 bases). CDR1 is MNHNY, CDR2 SVGAGI, per germline (reference sequence). This CDR3 contains 15 residues. The ends were cut back, 1 base at V and 3 bases at J, with 13 bases in the middle. CDR3 sequence reads: CASSYYQGFSYEQYF. DNA of the CDR3: TGTGCCAGCAGTTACTATCAGGGCTTTAGCTACGAGCAGTACTTC.

This clone was detected only a few times. The V gene is TRBV29-1, the J gene TRBJ2-1; 9 nucleotides line up with TRBD1. This CDR3 is built from 14 residues. Trimming at V came to 6 bases and at J to 7 bases, leaving 10 bases not matched to a gene. CDR1 and CDR2 (germline): SQVTM, ANQGSEA. Here the CDR3 DNA reads TGCAGCGTATTACAGGGGGCGCAGGGAAATGAGCAGTTCTTC. It encodes CSVLQGAQGNEQFF.

In this sample, this clone turned up a few times. The chain links TRBV6-6 to TRBJ2-3; TRBD2 matches 11 bases. This CDR3 has 15 residues. Germline loops: CDR1 MNHNY, CDR2 SVGAGI (reference sequence). The V segment lost 6 bases and the J segment 4 bases; nucleotides outside the gene matches: 6. CDR3: CASRGSGGAPDTQYF. CDR3 DNA sequence: TGTGCCAGCAGGGGTAGCGGGGGGGCCCCAGATACGCAGTATTTT.

This chain joins TRBV11-2 and TRBJ2-3; 13 bases map to TRBD2. The CDR3 contains 15 residues. Germline V CDR1 and CDR2: SGHAT, FQNNGV. V gave up 5 bases and J gave up 5 bases; unmatched junction bases: 4. The CDR3 DNA sequence: TGTGCCAGCAGCACCCGACTAGCGGGGGGAGATACGCAGTATTTT. It yields the protein CASSTRLAGGDTQYF.

This clone was seen only a few times. V and J are TRBV5-6 and TRBJ2-7; D is ambiguous. V lost 1 base and J lost 2, with 4 bases in between. The CDR3 has 12 residues. Germline assignment: CDR1 SGHDT and CDR2 YYEEEE. CDR3 nucleotides: TGTGCCAGCAGCTTGACAACCTACGAGCAGTACTTC. Translated: CASSLTTYEQYF.

This clone showed up many times. This chain links TRBV29-1 with TRBJ2-5, with 8 positions matching TRBD2. The germline V gene has CDR1 SQVTM and CDR2 ANQGSEA. This CDR3 is built from 13 residues. V lost 5 bases, J lost 5 bases, and 7 bases stayed unmatched. In nucleotides, the CDR3 is TGCAGCGTTAGTAGCGGGGTAGGGGAGACCCAGTACTTC. It codes for CSVSSGVGETQYF.

This clone was counted between two and nine times. This could be a read error, since a much larger clone is one nucleotide away. V gene TRBV7-6 combines with J gene TRBJ2-2, with D hard to call. V shed 1 base and J shed 1 base, with 4 bases lying between them. This CDR3 has 14 residues. CDR1 is SGHVS, CDR2 FNYEAQ, per germline. In DNA, the CDR3 is TGTGCCAGCAGCTTAGAGGGGAACACCGGGGAGCTGTTTTTT. As protein: CASSLEGNTGELFF.

The gene calls are TRBV25-1 and TRBJ2-3; no firm D call. The CDR3 sequence is 13 residues long. V was pared by 4 bases and J by 1 base, with 6 bases between. Germline assignment: CDR1 MGHDK and CDR2 SYGVNS. The CDR3: CASSGFGTDTQYF. CDR3 sequence (DNA): TGTGCCAGCAGTGGATTCGGCACAGATACGCAGTATTTT.

In this sample, this clone turned up a few times. V usage is TRBV7-2 and J usage is TRBJ2-3; TRBD2 aligns across 13 bases. Germline V lookup: CDR1 SGHTA, CDR2 FQGNSA. The CDR3 runs 16 residues. J gave up 3 bases and V 5 bases, and 5 bases lay outside the gene matches. CDR3 nucleotide sequence: TGTGCCAGCAGCCGCTGGACTAGCGGGGGAACAGATACGCAGTATTTT. It codes for CASSRWTSGGTDTQYF.

The chain links TRBV18 to TRBJ2-6; D gene uncertain. Looked up from germline, CDR1 is KGHSH and CDR2 is LQKENI. The CDR3 has 17 amino acids. V was cut by 2 bases and J by 0 bases, with 11 bases left in between. The CDR3 nucleotides are TGTGCCAGCTCACCAGGTTTGGAGCGCTCTGGGGCCAACGTCCTGACTTTC. Protein sequence: CASSPGLERSGANVLTF.

The chain carries TRBV7-9 and TRBJ2-7, with D perhaps TRBD2 (6 bases). V was clipped by 4 bases and J by 0 bases, with 13 bases between them. The CDR3 consists of 15 residues. Germline V gene lookup returns CDR1 SEHNR and CDR2 FQNEAQ (reference sequence). CDR3 nucleotide sequence: TGTGCCAGCAGCTCCTTAGCGGCTCCCTCCTACGAGCAGTACTTC. This sequence encodes CASSSLAAPSYEQYF.

This clone was seen a handful of times. The genes are TRBV10-3 and TRBJ2-3; no reliable D call. From germline, CDR1 is ENHRY and CDR2 SYGVKD. The ends were cut back, 11 bases at V and 2 bases at J, with 14 bases in the middle. The CDR3 totals 13 residues. Here the CDR3 reads CASKDLFTDTQYF. DNA for the CDR3: TGTGCCTCCAAGGACCTTTTCACAGATACGCAGTATTTT.

The V and J genes are TRBV2 and TRBJ2-1, with D unresolved. The V gene's germline CDR1 is SNHLY and CDR2 FYNNEI. The V end lost 6 bases, the J end lost 6 bases, and 6 bases lay between the germline ends. This CDR3 region has 11 residues. The CDR3 is CASSPFNEQFF. The CDR3 coding sequence is TGTGCCAGCAGCCCCTTCAATGAGCAGTTCTTC.

The table lists this clone with a few counts. This chain links TRBV30 with TRBJ1-1; 10 nucleotides align to TRBD1. The V and J ends lost 1 base and 7 bases, in that order; junction bases with no gene match: 9. CDR1 is GTSNPN, CDR2 SVGIG, per germline (reference sequence). The CDR3 consists of 15 residues. The CDR3 region has the DNA TGTGCCTGGAGTGCCAAATCGGGACAGGGGAATGAAGCTTTCTTT. Translating gives CAWSAKSGQGNEAFF.

This clone was picked up a small number of times. CDR3 residues: CASRLLASADTQYF. CDR3 bases: TGTGCCAGCAGGCTCCTAGCGTCCGCAGATACGCAGTATTTT. The V and J genes are TRBV6-6 and TRBJ2-3; weak D call: TRBD2 (6 bases). This CDR3 spans 14 amino acids. Trimming took off 6 bases at V and 4 bases at J, with 14 bases between the two ends. The V gene's germline CDR1 is MNHNY and CDR2 SVGAGI (reference sequence).

This clone showed up just a few times. V is TRBV2 and J is TRBJ1-4; the D is unclear. V gave up 2 bases and J gave up 10 bases, with 14 bases separating them. This CDR3 spans 14 amino acids. CDR1 and CDR2 (germline): SNHLY, FYNNEI. The CDR3 DNA reads TGTGCCAGCAGTGAATCCGGCGGTTCTTTAAAACTGTTTTTT. Residues: CASSESGGSLKLFF.

The rearrangement joins TRBV5-1 to TRBJ2-5; 11 bases match TRBD2. CDR3 length equals 20 residues. Losses at the gene ends were 4 bases for V and 1 base for J; bases not matched to a gene: 18. CDR1 and CDR2 from the germline V gene are SGHRS and YFSETQ. The CDR3: CASSPRPGSGGASPQETQYF. Written as DNA, the CDR3 is TGCGCCAGCAGCCCGCGCCCGGGTAGCGGGGGGGCGAGCCCCCAAGAGACCCAGTACTTC.

The chain combines TRBV25-1 with TRBJ1-5, with 8 bases identical to TRBD1. Germline CDR1 MGHDK, CDR2 SYGVNS. The CDR3 length is 13 residues. Unmatched junction bases numbered 2, after V lost 5 bases and J lost 5 bases. CDR3 in DNA: TGTGCCAGCAGTAAGACAGGGGATCAGCCCCAGCATTTT. Encoded protein: CASSKTGDQPQHF.

This clone was seen a handful of times. The chain has TRBV5-1 and TRBJ1-6; maybe TRBD1 (5 bases). Germline V lookup: CDR1 SGHRS, CDR2 YFSETQ. This CDR3 region has 13 residues. Trimming took off 8 bases at V and 8 bases at J, with 14 bases between the two ends. CDR3 loop: CASMEDTHSPLHF. The CDR3 coding sequence is TGCGCCAGTATGGAGGACACCCATTCACCCCTCCACTTT. The variable domain in full, completed from reference TRBV5-1 and TRBJ1-6, reads KAGVTQTPRYLIKTRGQQVTLSCSPISGHRSVSWYQQTPGQGLQFLFEYFSETQRNKGNFPGRFSGRQFSNSRSEMNVSTLELGDSALYLCASMEDTHSPLHFGNGTRLTVT.

This clone was observed a few times. The CDR3 reads CASSYSGRNQETQYF. The DNA of the CDR3 is TGTGCCAGCAGTTACTCGGGGCGGAACCAAGAGACCCAGTACTTC. The chain recombines TRBV6-5 with TRBJ2-5; D perhaps matches TRBD1 (5 bases). V was shortened by 0 bases and J by 0 bases, with 8 bases between the two germline ends. CDR3 length equals 15 residues. Germline V gives CDR1 MNHEY, CDR2 SVGAGI.

This clone was seen repeatedly, ten times or more. The J gene is TRBJ2-3, the V gene TRBV7-9; the D call may be TRBD1 or TRBD2 (5 bases each). Trimming shortened V by 1 base and J by 6 bases, and 14 bases separated the two germline ends. In germline, CDR1 is SEHNR, CDR2 FQNEAQ (reference sequence). This CDR3 is 15 amino acids long. The CDR3 protein is CASSLEPGRGDTQYF. The CDR3 bases are TGTGCCAGCAGCTTAGAGCCGGGGCGCGGGGATACGCAGTATTTT.

V gene TRBV7-6 combines with J gene TRBJ1-3, with no clear D. Germline values: CDR1 SGHVS, CDR2 FNYEAQ. With 4 bases removed from V and 3 bases from J, the gap between germline ends came to 13 bases. The CDR3 has 15 residues. In nucleotides, the CDR3 is TGTGCCAGCAGCTCTCAGTGGAGTGGTGGAAACACCATATATTTT. It encodes CASSSQWSGGNTIYF.

The chain carries TRBV5-1 and TRBJ2-5; 14 bases align to TRBD2. The V segment lost 1 base and the J segment 10 bases; nucleotides outside the gene matches: 9. The CDR3 is made up of 16 amino acids. From germline, CDR1 is SGHRS and CDR2 YFSETQ. The DNA of the CDR3 is TGCGCCAGCAGCTTGTCCCCGACTAGCGGGGGGGCCGACCAGTACTTC. It specifies CASSLSPTSGGADQYF.

This clone has a handful of counts. The chain uses TRBV5-1 and TRBJ2-3, with TRBD2 matching over 9 bases. The CDR3 has 13 residues. Germline V gene sequence: CDR1 SGHRS, CDR2 YFSETQ. V was clipped by 7 bases and J by 8 bases; unmatched bases: 8. In DNA form, the CDR3 reads TGCGCCAGCGGAGGCGGGGGGGCGAGTACGCAGTATTTT. Translating gives CASGGGGASTQYF.

V usage is TRBV7-6 and J usage is TRBJ2-5; D could derive from TRBD1 or TRBD2 (5 bases each). The germline V and J ends were trimmed by 3 bases and 2 bases, with 19 bases remaining between them. Germline loops: CDR1 SGHVS, CDR2 FNYEAQ. The CDR3 is 17 amino acids. The DNA of the CDR3 is TGTGCCAGCAGCTTGTCATGGCCAGGGAGTCAGCAAGAGACCCAGTACTTC. This gives the protein CASSLSWPGSQQETQYF.

This clone came up a few times. The J gene is TRBJ2-1, the V gene TRBV7-2, with D hard to call. Germline assignment: CDR1 SGHTA and CDR2 FQGNSA. The CDR3 has 15 amino acids. V dropped 3 bases and J dropped 0 bases, with 9 bases sitting between them. CDR3 region: CASSFTDGSYNEQFF. For the CDR3, the DNA is TGTGCCAGCAGCTTCACGGACGGCTCCTACAATGAGCAGTTCTTC.